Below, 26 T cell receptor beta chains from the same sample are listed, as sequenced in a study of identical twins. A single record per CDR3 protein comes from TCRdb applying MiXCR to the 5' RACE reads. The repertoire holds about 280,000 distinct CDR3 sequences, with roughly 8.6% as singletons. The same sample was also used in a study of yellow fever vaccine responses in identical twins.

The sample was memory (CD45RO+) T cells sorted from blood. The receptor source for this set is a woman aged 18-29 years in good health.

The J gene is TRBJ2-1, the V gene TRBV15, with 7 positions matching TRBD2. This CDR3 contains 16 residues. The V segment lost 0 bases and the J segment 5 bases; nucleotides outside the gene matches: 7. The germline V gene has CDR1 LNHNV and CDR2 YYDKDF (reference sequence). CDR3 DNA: TGTGCCACCAGCAGAGATTGGAGCGGGGAAAACAATGAGCAGTTCTTC. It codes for CATSRDWSGENNEQFF.

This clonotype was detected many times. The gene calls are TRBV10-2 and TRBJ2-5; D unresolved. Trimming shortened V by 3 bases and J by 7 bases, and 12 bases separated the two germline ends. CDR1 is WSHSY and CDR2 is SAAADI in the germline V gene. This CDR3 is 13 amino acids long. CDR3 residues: CASSESAGVTQYF. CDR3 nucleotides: TGCGCCAGCAGTGAATCGGCAGGCGTGACCCAGTACTTC.

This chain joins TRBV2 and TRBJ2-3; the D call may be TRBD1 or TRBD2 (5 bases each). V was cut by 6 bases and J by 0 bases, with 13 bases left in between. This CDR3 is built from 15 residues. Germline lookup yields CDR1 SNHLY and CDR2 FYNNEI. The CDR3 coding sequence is TGTGCCAGCAGCCGGGACGCAACTAGCACAGATACGCAGTATTTT. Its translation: CASSRDATSTDTQYF.

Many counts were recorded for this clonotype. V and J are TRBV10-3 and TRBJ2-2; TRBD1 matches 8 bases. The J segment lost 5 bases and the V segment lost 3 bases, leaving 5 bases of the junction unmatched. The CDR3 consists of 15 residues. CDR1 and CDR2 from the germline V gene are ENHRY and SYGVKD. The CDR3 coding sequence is TGTGCCATCAGTGATCTCGGACAGGGTACCGGGGAGCTGTTTTTT. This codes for CAISDLGQGTGELFF.

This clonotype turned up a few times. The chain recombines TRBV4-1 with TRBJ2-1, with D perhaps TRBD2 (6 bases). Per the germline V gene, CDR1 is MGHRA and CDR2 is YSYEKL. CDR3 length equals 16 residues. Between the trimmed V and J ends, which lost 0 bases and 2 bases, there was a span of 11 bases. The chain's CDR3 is CASSQDGGGTYNEQFF. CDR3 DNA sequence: TGCGCCAGCAGCCAAGACGGGGGAGGCACCTACAATGAGCAGTTCTTC.

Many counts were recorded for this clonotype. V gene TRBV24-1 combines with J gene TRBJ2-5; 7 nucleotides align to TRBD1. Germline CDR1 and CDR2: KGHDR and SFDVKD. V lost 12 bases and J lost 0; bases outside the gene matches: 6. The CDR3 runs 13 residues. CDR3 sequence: CAASGQNQETQYF. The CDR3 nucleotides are TGTGCCGCCTCGGGACAGAACCAAGAGACCCAGTACTTC.

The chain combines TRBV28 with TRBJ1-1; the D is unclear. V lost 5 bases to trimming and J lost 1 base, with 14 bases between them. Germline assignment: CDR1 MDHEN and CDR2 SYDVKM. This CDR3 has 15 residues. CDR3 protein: CASSPPDTRNTEAFF. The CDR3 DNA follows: TGTGCCAGCAGTCCGCCGGATACTCGGAACACTGAAGCTTTCTTT.

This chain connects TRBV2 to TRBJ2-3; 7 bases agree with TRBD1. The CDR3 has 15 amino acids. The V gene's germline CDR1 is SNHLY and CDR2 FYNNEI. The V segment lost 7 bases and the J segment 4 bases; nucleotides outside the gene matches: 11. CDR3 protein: CASTRQGAQADTQYF. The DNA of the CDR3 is TGTGCCAGCACGAGACAGGGAGCACAGGCAGATACGCAGTATTTT.

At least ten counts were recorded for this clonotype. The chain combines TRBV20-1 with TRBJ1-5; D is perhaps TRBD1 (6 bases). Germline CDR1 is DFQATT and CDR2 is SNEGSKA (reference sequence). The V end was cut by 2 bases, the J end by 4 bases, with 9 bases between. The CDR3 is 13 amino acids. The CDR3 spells CSARWGANQPQHF. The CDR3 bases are TGCAGTGCTAGATGGGGGGCAAATCAGCCCCAGCATTTT.

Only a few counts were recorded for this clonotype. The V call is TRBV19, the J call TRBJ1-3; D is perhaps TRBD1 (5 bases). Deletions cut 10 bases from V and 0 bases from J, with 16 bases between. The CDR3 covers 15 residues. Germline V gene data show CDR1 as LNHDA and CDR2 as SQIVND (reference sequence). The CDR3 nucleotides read TGTGCCACTTCACCGGGGACCGGCTCTGGAAACACCATATATTTT. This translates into CATSPGTGSGNTIYF.

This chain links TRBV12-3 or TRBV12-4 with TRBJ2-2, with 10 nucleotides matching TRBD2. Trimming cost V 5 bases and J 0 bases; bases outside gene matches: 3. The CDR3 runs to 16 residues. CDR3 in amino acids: CASSGLAEANTGELFF. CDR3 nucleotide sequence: TGTGCCAGCAGTGGACTAGCGGAAGCGAACACCGGGGAGCTGTTTTTT.

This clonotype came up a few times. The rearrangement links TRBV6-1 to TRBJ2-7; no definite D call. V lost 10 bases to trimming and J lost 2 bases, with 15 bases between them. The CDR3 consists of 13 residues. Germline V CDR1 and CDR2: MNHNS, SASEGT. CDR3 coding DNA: TGTGCCACCTCAGACCGGCTAACCTACGAGCAGTACTTC. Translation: CATSDRLTYEQYF.

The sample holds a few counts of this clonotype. The CDR3 DNA follows: TGTGCCACCAGGACAGGGTTCGGGGAGCTGTTTTTT. Protein product: CATRTGFGELFF. The gene calls are TRBV24-1 and TRBJ2-2; 7 bases agree with TRBD1. This CDR3 has 12 residues. Looked up from germline, CDR1 is KGHDR and CDR2 is SFDVKD. J lost 7 bases, V lost 7 bases, and 2 bases had no gene match.

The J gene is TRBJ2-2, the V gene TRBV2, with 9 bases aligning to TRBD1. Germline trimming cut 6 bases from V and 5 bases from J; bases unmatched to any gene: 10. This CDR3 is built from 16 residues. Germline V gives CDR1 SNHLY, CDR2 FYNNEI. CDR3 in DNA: TGTGCCAGCAGCGATACAGGGGGCCCCCTAACCGGGGAGCTGTTTTTT. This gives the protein CASSDTGGPLTGELFF.

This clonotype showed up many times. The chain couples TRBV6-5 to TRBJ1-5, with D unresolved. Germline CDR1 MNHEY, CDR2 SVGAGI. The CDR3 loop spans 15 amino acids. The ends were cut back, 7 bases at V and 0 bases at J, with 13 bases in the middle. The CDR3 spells CASITSGISNQPQHF. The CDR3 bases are TGTGCCAGCATTACCAGCGGGATTAGCAATCAGCCCCAGCATTTT.

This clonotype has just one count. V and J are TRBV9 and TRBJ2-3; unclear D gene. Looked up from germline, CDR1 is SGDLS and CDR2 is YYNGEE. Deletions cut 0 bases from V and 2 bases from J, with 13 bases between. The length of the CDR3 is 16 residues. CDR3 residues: CASSVESPAVTDTQYF. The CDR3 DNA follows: TGTGCCAGCAGCGTAGAATCCCCGGCTGTCACAGATACGCAGTATTTT.

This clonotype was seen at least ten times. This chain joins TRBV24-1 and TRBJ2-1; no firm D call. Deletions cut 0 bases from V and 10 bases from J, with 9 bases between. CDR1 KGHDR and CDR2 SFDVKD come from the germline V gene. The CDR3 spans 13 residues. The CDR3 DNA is TGTGCCACCAGTGATTTGAAAACAGTAGAGCAGTTCTTC. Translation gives CATSDLKTVEQFF.

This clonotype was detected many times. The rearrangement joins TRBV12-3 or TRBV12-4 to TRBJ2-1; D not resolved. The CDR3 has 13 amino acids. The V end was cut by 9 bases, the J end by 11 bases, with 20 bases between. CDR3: CASSSPASPQQFF. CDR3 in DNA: TGTGCCAGTTCCTCCCCCGCCAGCCCCCAGCAGTTCTTC.

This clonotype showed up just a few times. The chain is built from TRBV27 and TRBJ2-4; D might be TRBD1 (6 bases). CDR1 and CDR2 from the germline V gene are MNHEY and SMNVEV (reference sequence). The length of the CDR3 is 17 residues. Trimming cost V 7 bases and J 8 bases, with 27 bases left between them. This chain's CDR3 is CASKPRTTGQGRYIQYF. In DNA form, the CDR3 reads TGTGCCAGCAAGCCCCGCACGACAGGCCAGGGAAGGTACATTCAGTACTTC.

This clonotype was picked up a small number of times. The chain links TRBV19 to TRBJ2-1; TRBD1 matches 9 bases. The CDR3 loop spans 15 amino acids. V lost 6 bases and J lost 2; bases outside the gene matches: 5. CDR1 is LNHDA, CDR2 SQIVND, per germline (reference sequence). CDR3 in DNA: TGTGCCAGTAGCGTAACAGGGGGCCCCTACAATGAGCAGTTCTTC. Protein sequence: CASSVTGGPYNEQFF.

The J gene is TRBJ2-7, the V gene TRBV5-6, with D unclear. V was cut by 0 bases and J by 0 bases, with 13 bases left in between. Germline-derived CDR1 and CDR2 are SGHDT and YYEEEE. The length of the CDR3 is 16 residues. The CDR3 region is CASSLVTRVSSYEQYF. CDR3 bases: TGTGCCAGCAGCTTGGTAACCCGGGTGAGCTCCTACGAGCAGTACTTC. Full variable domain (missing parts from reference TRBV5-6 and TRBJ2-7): DAGVTQSPTHLIKTRGQQVTLRCSPKSGHDTVSWYQQALGQGPQFIFQYYEEEERQRGNFPDRFSGHQFPNYSSELNVNALLLGDSALYLCASSLVTRVSSYEQYFGPGTRLTVT.

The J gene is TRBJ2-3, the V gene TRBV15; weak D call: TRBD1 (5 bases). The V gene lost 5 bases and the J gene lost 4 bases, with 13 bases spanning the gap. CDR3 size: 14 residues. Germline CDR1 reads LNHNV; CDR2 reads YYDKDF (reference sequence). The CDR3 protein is CATSPGHYPDTQYF. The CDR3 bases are TGTGCCACCAGCCCAGGGCATTACCCAGATACGCAGTATTTT.

The CDR3 is CASTLRPLNTEAFF. CDR3 bases: TGTGCCAGCACCCTAAGGCCATTGAACACTGAAGCTTTCTTT. The rearrangement joins TRBV2 to TRBJ1-1; D not resolved. V was cut by 7 bases and J by 0 bases, with 12 bases left in between. This CDR3 is 14 amino acids long. Germline V CDR1 and CDR2: SNHLY, FYNNEI.

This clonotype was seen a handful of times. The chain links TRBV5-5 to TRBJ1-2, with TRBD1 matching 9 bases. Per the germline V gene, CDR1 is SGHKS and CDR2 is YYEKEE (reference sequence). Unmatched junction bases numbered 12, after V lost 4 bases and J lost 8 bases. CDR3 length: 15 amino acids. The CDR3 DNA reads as TGTGCCAGCAGCCAGCCGGACAGGGGACTCCGGGGCTACACCTTC. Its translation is CASSQPDRGLRGYTF. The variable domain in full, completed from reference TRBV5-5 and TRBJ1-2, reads DAGVTQSPTHLIKTRGQQVTLRCSPISGHKSVSWYQQVLGQGPQFIFQYYEKEERGRGNFPDRFSARQFPNYSSELNVNALLLGDSALYLCASSQPDRGLRGYTFGSGTRLTVV.

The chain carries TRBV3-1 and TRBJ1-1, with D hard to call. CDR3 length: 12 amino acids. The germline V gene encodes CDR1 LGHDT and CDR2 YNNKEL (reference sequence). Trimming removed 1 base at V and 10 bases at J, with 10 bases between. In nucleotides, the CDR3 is TGTGCCAGCAGCCAAGTAGCCGGGAGAGCTTTCTTT. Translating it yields CASSQVAGRAFF.

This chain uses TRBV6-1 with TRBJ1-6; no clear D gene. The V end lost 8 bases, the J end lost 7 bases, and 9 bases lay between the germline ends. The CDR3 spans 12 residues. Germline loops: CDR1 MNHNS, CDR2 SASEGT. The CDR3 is CASDTANSPLHF. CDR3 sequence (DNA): TGTGCCAGCGACACGGCCAATTCACCCCTCCACTTT.